This is a list of T cell receptor beta chains from one sample in a study of T-cell reconstitution after alpha-beta-depleted transplantation in children. Each CDR3 protein gets one entry after TCRdb re-called the PCR reads with MiXCR. The sample holds about 480,000 distinct CDR3 sequences, roughly an eighth seen once. Sequencing used PBMCs from the stem cell graft donor, obtained from the stem cell graft. The receptors derive from a human donor who donated a stem cell graft to a child with combined immunodeficiency. CDR3s include the opening cysteine and the closing phenylalanine or tryptophan. Clone size is shown for a subset of rows, as once, few, many or a class of expanded clone.

TRBJ2-1 TRBV4-3 NA CASSQLVRGPQLEQFF
TRBJ2-3 TRBV11-2 few CASTSPDRVAGRVGTDTQYF
TRBJ2-7 TRBV6-5 few CASTGASYEQYF
TRBJ2-1 TRBV12-3/TRBV12-4 many CASSLEWSAGGANNEQFF
TRBJ1-1 TRBV3-1 few CASSQERSRNTEAFF
TRBJ1-5 TRBV7-2 few CASSLGPAGLNQPQHF
TRBJ2-3 TRBV11-1 NA CASSSPRTGEGSTDTQYF
TRBJ2-1 TRBV10-3 many CAISETGRVYNEQFF
TRBJ2-2 TRBV12-3/TRBV12-4 many CASSFVGDTGELFF
TRBJ2-1 TRBV5-1 many CASSLGQKYNEQFF
TRBJ1-1 TRBV11-2 many CASSLVGGEAFF
TRBJ2-3 TRBV3-1 NA CASSQLADTQYF
TRBJ2-7 TRBV6-2/TRBV6-3 NA CASAPLTGSSYEQYF
TRBJ2-2 TRBV5-5 NA CASSLQLDLSTGELFF
TRBJ2-1 TRBV11-2 NA CASSPWASYNEQFF
TRBJ2-5 TRBV3-1 few CASSRVEQSTQYF
TRBJ2-1 TRBV9 few CASSAREKSYNEQFF
TRBJ2-4 TRBV12-3/TRBV12-4 few CASIGAPSNIQYF
TRBJ2-7 TRBV12-3/TRBV12-4 NA CASSAPDRDYEQYF
TRBJ1-6 TRBV7-3 few CASSFDRDSPLHF
TRBJ2-2 TRBV3-1 NA CASSQENSYTGELFF
TRBJ2-1 TRBV12-3/TRBV12-4 many CASSLVGLAGSNEQFF
TRBJ2-7 TRBV3-1 NA CASSQKPLWDSYEQYF
TRBJ2-3 TRBV7-3 many CASSLIGTDTQYF
TRBJ2-7 TRBV28 many CASSPPSGVGREQYF
TRBJ1-2 TRBV7-2 NA CASSLSDRGLVGYGYTF
TRBJ2-1 TRBV7-6 many CASSQPRGGSYNEQFF
TRBJ2-3 TRBV5-1 NA CASSYTPLRPDTQYF